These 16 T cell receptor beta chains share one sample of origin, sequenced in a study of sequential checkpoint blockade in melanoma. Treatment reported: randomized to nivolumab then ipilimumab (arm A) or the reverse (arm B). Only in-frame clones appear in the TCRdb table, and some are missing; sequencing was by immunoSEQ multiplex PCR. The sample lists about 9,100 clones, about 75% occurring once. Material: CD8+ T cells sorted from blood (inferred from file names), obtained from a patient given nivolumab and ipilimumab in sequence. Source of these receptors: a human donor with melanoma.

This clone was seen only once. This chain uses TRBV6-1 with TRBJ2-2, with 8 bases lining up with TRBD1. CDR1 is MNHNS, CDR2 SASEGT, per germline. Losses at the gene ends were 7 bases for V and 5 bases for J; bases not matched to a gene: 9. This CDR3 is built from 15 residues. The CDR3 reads CASTPPGQVTGELFF. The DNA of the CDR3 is TGTGCCAGCACCCCCCCGGGACAGGTTACCGGGGAGCTGTTTTTT.

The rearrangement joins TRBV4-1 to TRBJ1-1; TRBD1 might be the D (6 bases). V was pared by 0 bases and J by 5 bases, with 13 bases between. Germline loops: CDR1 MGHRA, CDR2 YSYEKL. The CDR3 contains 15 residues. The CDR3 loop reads CASSQERTEATEAFF. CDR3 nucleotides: TGCGCCAGCAGCCAAGAGCGGACAGAAGCTACTGAAGCTTTCTTT.

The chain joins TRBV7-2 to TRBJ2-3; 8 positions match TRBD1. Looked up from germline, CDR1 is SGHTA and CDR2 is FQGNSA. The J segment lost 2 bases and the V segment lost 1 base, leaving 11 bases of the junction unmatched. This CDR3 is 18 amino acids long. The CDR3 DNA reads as TGTGCCAGCAGCTTAGACTTTCGGACAGGGACAATCACAGATACGCAGTATTTT. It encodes CASSLDFRTGTITDTQYF.

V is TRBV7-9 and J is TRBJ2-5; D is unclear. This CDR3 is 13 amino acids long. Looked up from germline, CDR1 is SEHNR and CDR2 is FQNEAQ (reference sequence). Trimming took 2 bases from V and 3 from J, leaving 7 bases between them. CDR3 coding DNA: TGTGCCAGCAGCTTATCTCGCGAAGAGACCCAGTACTTC. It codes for CASSLSREETQYF.

Here the CDR3 reads CASSLGGGPHGEQYF. The CDR3 DNA is TGTGCCAGCAGCTTGGGAGGGGGTCCACATGGCGAGCAGTACTTC. The rearrangement uses TRBV5-4 and TRBJ2-7, with a tentative D call TRBD1 (6 bases). V was trimmed by 0 bases and J by 6 bases, leaving 16 bases between them. Germline V gene lookup returns CDR1 SGHNT and CDR2 YYREEE (reference sequence). CDR3 length: 15 amino acids. Full variable domain (remainder filled in from reference TRBV5-4 and TRBJ2-7): ETGVTQSPTHLIKTRGQQVTLRCSSQSGHNTVSWYQQALGQGPQFIFQYYREEENGRGNFPPRFSGLQFPNYSSELNVNALELDDSALYLCASSLGGGPHGEQYFGPGTRLTVT.

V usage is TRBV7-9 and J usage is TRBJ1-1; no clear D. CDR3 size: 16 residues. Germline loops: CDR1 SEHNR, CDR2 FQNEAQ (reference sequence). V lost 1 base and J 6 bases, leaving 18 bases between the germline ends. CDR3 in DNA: TGTGCCAGCAGCTTAGGGCTAGCCAGGTCTTATGCTGAAGCTTTCTTT. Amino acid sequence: CASSLGLARSYAEAFF.

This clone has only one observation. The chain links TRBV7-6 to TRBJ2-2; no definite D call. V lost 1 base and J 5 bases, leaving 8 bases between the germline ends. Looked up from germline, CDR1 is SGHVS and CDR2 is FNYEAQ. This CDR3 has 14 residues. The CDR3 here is CASSLGRGTGELFF. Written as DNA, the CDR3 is TGTGCCAGCAGCTTAGGGCGAGGAACCGGGGAGCTGTTTTTT.

CDR3 in DNA: TGTGCCAGCAGTGAATCAGGGAATCAGCCCCAGCATTTT. Its translation: CASSESGNQPQHF. This sequence joins TRBV25-1 and TRBJ1-5, with D possibly matching TRBD1 (5 bases). The V end was cut by 1 base, the J end by 4 bases, with 5 bases between. CDR3 length equals 13 residues. From germline, CDR1 is MGHDK and CDR2 SYGVNS.

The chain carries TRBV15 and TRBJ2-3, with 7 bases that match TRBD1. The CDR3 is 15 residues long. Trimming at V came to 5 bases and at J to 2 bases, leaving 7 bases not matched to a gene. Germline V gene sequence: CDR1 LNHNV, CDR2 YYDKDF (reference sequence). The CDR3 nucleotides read TGTGCCACCAGCTCCCGGACAGGCTTCACAGATACGCAGTATTTT. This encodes CATSSRTGFTDTQYF.

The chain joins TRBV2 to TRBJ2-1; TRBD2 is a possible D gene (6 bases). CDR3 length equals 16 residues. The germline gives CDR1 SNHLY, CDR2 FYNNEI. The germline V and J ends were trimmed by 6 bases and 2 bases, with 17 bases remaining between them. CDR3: CASRLRDSITYNEQFF. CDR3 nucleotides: TGTGCCAGCAGACTCCGGGACTCGATCACCTACAATGAGCAGTTCTTC.

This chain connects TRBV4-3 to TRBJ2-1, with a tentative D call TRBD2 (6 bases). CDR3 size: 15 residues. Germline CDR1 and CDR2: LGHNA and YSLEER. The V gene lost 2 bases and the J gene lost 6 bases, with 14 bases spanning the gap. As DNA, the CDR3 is TGCGCCAGCAGCCAAACGGGACTCGTTTTCAATGAGCAGTTCTTC. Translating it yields CASSQTGLVFNEQFF.

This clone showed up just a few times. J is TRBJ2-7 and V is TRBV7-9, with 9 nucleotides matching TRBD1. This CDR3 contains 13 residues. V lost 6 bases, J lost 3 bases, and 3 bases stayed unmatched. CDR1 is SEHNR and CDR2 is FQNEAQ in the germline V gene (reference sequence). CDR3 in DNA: TGTGCCAGCAGAGGACAGGGGATCTACGAGCAGTACTTC. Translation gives CASRGQGIYEQYF.

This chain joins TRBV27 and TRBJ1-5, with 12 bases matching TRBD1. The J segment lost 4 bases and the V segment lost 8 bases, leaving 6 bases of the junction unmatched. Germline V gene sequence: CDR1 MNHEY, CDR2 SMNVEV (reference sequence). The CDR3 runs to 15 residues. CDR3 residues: CASRPGQGANQPQHF. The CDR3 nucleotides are TGTGCCAGCCGCCCGGGACAGGGGGCGAATCAGCCCCAGCATTTT.

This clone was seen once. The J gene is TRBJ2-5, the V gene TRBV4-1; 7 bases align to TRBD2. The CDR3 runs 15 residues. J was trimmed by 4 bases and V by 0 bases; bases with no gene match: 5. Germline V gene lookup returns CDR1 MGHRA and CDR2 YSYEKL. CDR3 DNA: TGCGCCAGCAGCCAAGAGGGGGGGGTAGGAGAGACCCAGTACTTC. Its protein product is CASSQEGGVGETQYF.

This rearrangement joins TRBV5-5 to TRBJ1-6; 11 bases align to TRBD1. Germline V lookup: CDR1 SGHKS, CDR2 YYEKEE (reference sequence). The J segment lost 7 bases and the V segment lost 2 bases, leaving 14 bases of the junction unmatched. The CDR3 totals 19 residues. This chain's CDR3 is CASSFGTGGRVVHNSPLHF. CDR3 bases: TGTGCCAGCAGCTTCGGGACAGGGGGTAGGGTGGTGCACAATTCACCCCTCCACTTT.

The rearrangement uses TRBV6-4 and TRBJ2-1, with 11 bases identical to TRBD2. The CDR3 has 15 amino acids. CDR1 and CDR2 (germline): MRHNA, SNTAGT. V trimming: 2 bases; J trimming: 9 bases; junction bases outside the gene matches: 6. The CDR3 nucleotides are TGTGCCAGCAGTGACAGGCTAGCGGGAGGATCTGAGCAGTTCTTC. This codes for CASSDRLAGGSEQFF.